The clone carrying this T cell receptor (beta chain) came up once. This entry comes from a study of blood T cell repertoires in COVID-19. Authors' analysis steps: Reference gene primer amplification gave nucleated cell count estimates. Assay: immunoSEQ multiplex PCR; the TCRdb copy retains only in-frame clones and omits some. Clonal size and the V and J genes are those of that table, whereas D and trimming came from the DNA. The sample records tens of thousands of clones, 86% being singletons. The sequence came from a man aged 80 or over with acute or convalescent COVID-19. Specimen: peripheral blood.

CDR3 loop: CASRTTGSSGANVLTF. The CDR3 nucleotides read TGTGCCAGCAGAACTACAGGGAGCTCTGGGGCCAACGTCCTGACTTTC. The rearrangement uses TRBV7-6 and TRBJ2-6; maybe TRBD1 (6 bases). Germline-derived CDR1 and CDR2 are SGHVS and FNYEAQ. This CDR3 region has 16 residues. V lost 6 bases and J 0 bases, leaving 12 bases between the germline ends.